One sample yielded the 25 T cell receptor beta chains listed below, sequenced in a study of blood T cell repertoires in COVID-19. Clones were read by immunoSEQ multiplex PCR, and TCRdb kept only the in-frame ones, dropping some. The sample comprises tens of thousands of clones, about three quarters of which are singletons, and 50% rests with the top ten. The sample consisted of peripheral blood. The receptors stem from a woman of 80 years or more with acute or convalescent COVID-19.

This clone was detected only once. The rearrangement uses TRBV25-1 and TRBJ1-4; 8 nucleotides line up with TRBD1. The CDR3 is 13 amino acids. The V gene end was trimmed by 8 bases and the J gene end by 7 bases; junction bases not matched to a gene: 6. In germline, CDR1 is MGHDK, CDR2 SYGVNS. The CDR3 DNA reads TGTGCCAGCCGTCAGGGGGCCGTTGAAAAACTGTTTTTT. Translating gives CASRQGAVEKLFF.

The chain has TRBV5-1 and TRBJ1-6, with D perhaps TRBD1 (5 bases). V was pared by 2 bases and J by 10 bases, with 13 bases between. Per germline, CDR1 SGHRS and CDR2 YFSETQ. The CDR3 covers 14 residues. Here the CDR3 DNA reads TGCGCCAGCAGCTTAGGCGGGGGTGAGTCACCCCTCCACTTT. Translated, it gives CASSLGGGESPLHF.

This chain links TRBV7-3 with TRBJ2-2; weak D call: TRBD2 (5 bases). Trimming removed 5 bases at V and 4 bases at J, with 11 bases between. This CDR3 has 14 residues. Germline V gives CDR1 SGHTA, CDR2 FQGTGA. CDR3 DNA: TGTGCCAGCAGCCCTTCCGGACTCACCGGGGAGCTGTTTTTT. This sequence encodes CASSPSGLTGELFF.

V usage is TRBV7-3 and J usage is TRBJ2-6; D is undetermined. The CDR3 length is 16 residues. Germline CDR1 reads SGHTA; CDR2 reads FQGTGA. Deletions cut 4 bases from V and 4 bases from J, with 14 bases between. The CDR3, as DNA: TGTGCCAGCAGCTCCGAGACCCGGAGCGGGGCCAACGTCCTGACTTTC. Protein: CASSSETRSGANVLTF.

This rearrangement joins TRBV10-1 to TRBJ2-1; 7 bases fit TRBD2. J gave up 3 bases and V 9 bases, and 14 bases lay outside the gene matches. The CDR3 is 16 residues long. CDR1 is WNHNN and CDR2 is SYGVQD in the germline V gene (reference sequence). The CDR3 DNA sequence: TGCGCCAGTGCTAGCGGAGACCCGAGAGACTACAATGAGCAGTTCTTC. This translates into CASASGDPRDYNEQFF.

This clone was detected only once. This chain links TRBV5-1 with TRBJ2-3, with TRBD1 identical over 8 bases. Trimming removed 4 bases from V and 1 base from J; junction bases left unmatched: 8. The CDR3 has 16 residues. In germline, CDR1 is SGHRS, CDR2 YFSETQ. The chain's CDR3 is CASSLLGGQGTDTQYF. For the CDR3, the DNA is TGCGCCAGCAGCCTACTAGGGGGACAGGGCACAGATACGCAGTATTTT.

This chain connects TRBV5-1 to TRBJ2-1; 10 nucleotides line up with TRBD2. In germline, CDR1 is SGHRS, CDR2 YFSETQ. The CDR3 totals 16 residues. Trimming cost V 4 bases and J 3 bases; bases outside gene matches: 7. The CDR3 region has the DNA TGCGCCAGCAGCCCCTCTATAGCGGGGGGCTACAATGAGCAGTTCTTC. Translation: CASSPSIAGGYNEQFF. Using reference TRBV5-1 and TRBJ2-1 for the parts outside the CDR3, the full variable domain is KAGVTQTPRYLIKTRGQQVTLSCSPISGHRSVSWYQQTPGQGLQFLFEYFSETQRNKGNFPGRFSGRQFSNSRSEMNVSTLELGDSALYLCASSPSIAGGYNEQFFGPGTRLTVL.

V gene TRBV7-8 combines with J gene TRBJ1-5, with D uncertain. V was shortened by 5 bases and J by 0 bases, with 11 bases between the two germline ends. Per the germline V gene, CDR1 is SGHVS and CDR2 is FQNEAQ. The CDR3 extends over 15 amino acids. CDR3 in amino acids: CASSSREYSNQPQHF. Written as DNA, the CDR3 is TGTGCCAGCAGCAGTAGGGAGTATAGCAATCAGCCCCAGCATTTT.

The chain has TRBV2 and TRBJ2-2; D is unresolved. CDR1 is SNHLY and CDR2 is FYNNEI in the germline V gene. The CDR3 runs to 15 residues. Trimming cost V 3 bases and J 0 bases, with 8 bases left between them. The CDR3 DNA sequence: TGTGCCAGCAGTGAGTTACGGTCGAACACCGGGGAGCTGTTTTTT. This encodes CASSELRSNTGELFF.

A few counts support this clone. The rearrangement links TRBV7-8 to TRBJ2-5, with 7 bases that match TRBD2. The trim removed 5 bases at V and 7 bases at J, leaving 13 bases unmatched. The germline V gene encodes CDR1 SGHVS and CDR2 FQNEAQ. The CDR3 loop spans 15 amino acids. This CDR3 reads CASSVDRAGPRTQYF. The CDR3 DNA reads as TGTGCCAGCAGCGTTGACAGAGCGGGGCCGAGGACCCAGTACTTC.

The V gene is TRBV18, the J gene TRBJ2-3; 7 bases agree with TRBD2. Germline V gives CDR1 KGHSH, CDR2 LQKENI. The CDR3 is 12 residues long. Trimming cost V 6 bases and J 3 bases; bases outside gene matches: 0. The CDR3 sequence: CASSGGTDTQYF. The CDR3 DNA reads TGTGCCAGCTCCGGGGGGACAGATACGCAGTATTTT.

The chain is built from TRBV24-1 and TRBJ2-5; D is possibly TRBD2 (5 bases). Germline loops: CDR1 KGHDR, CDR2 SFDVKD. This CDR3 comprises 13 residues. Trimming took off 6 bases at V and 4 bases at J, with 11 bases between the two ends. The CDR3 DNA follows: TGTGCCACCAGTTTGAACAGCGGAGAGACCCAGTACTTC. Amino acids: CATSLNSGETQYF.

This clone occurred a few times. This rearrangement joins TRBV11-2 to TRBJ1-2, with 7 bases aligning to TRBD1. Germline assignment: CDR1 SGHAT and CDR2 FQNNGV. The V segment lost 5 bases and the J segment 7 bases; nucleotides outside the gene matches: 10. The CDR3 sequence is 14 residues long. The CDR3 DNA sequence: TGTGCCAGCAGCCCTCAACAGGGGTACGGTGGCTACACCTTC. This encodes CASSPQQGYGGYTF.

The chain is built from TRBV5-1 and TRBJ2-2; D is unresolved. The CDR3 loop spans 13 amino acids. The germline gives CDR1 SGHRS, CDR2 YFSETQ. V lost 2 bases, J lost 5 bases, and 7 bases lay in between. CDR3 sequence: CASSFVGTGELFF. CDR3 sequence (DNA): TGCGCCAGCAGCTTTGTCGGGACCGGGGAGCTGTTTTTT.

The rearrangement links TRBV5-6 to TRBJ2-7; 11 bases agree with TRBD2. The trim removed 4 bases at V and 7 bases at J, leaving 10 bases unmatched. Germline CDR1 reads SGHDT; CDR2 reads YYEEEE. The CDR3 consists of 15 residues. Here the CDR3 reads CASSPSGLAALEQYF. The CDR3 nucleotides read TGTGCCAGCAGCCCCTCGGGACTAGCGGCCTTGGAGCAGTACTTC.

The rearrangement links TRBV3-1 (or the pseudogene TRBV3-2) to TRBJ1-1; TRBD1 agrees at 9 bases. The V gene's germline CDR1 is LGHDT and CDR2 YNNKEL (reference sequence). The CDR3 totals 12 residues. The ends lost 5 bases at V and 11 bases at J; junction bases unmatched: 6. The CDR3 here is CASSSNRGLAFF. The CDR3 DNA reads as TGTGCCAGCAGCTCGAACAGGGGGCTGGCTTTCTTT.

The CDR3 spells CASSEQPGQSYEQYF. In DNA, the CDR3 is TGTGCCAGCAGCGAGCAGCCGGGACAGTCCTACGAGCAGTACTTC. The chain joins TRBV9 to TRBJ2-7; 7 bases are a match to TRBD1. CDR1 SGDLS and CDR2 YYNGEE come from the germline V gene. The CDR3 runs 15 residues. With 3 bases clipped from V and 1 base from J, the junction kept 7 bases outside the gene matches.

This clone has only one observation. This CDR3 reads CASRGSGQYNSPLHF. The CDR3 nucleotides are TGTGCCAGCAGGGGGTCAGGACAGTATAATTCACCCCTCCACTTT. The J gene is TRBJ1-6, the V gene TRBV27, with D possibly matching TRBD1 (6 bases). The CDR3 runs 15 residues. The germline gives CDR1 MNHEY, CDR2 SMNVEV (reference sequence). The V and J ends lost 6 bases and 4 bases respectively, with 13 bases between them.

This clone was seen just once. The rearrangement links TRBV18 to TRBJ1-1, with a possible D match to TRBD1 (5 bases). Germline CDR1 reads KGHSH; CDR2 reads LQKENI. The germline V and J ends were trimmed by 5 bases and 1 base, with 11 bases remaining between them. The CDR3 consists of 14 residues. CDR3 amino acids: CASSATASNTEAFF. The CDR3 nucleotides are TGTGCCAGCTCAGCGACAGCCTCGAACACTGAAGCTTTCTTT.

V gene TRBV4-1 combines with J gene TRBJ2-7; D may be TRBD2 (6 bases). The CDR3 length is 13 residues. Germline V gives CDR1 MGHRA, CDR2 YSYEKL. The V end lost 3 bases, the J end lost 5 bases, and 11 bases lay between the germline ends. CDR3 loop: CASSQGGVDEQYF. The CDR3 nucleotides read TGCGCCAGCAGCCAGGGGGGAGTCGACGAGCAGTACTTC.

The rearrangement links TRBV2 to TRBJ2-2, with D perhaps matching TRBD1 (5 bases). Germline V gene sequence: CDR1 SNHLY, CDR2 FYNNEI. The CDR3 has 16 amino acids. V was shortened by 2 bases and J by 6 bases, with 16 bases between the two germline ends. This chain's CDR3 is CASSESQGSYPGELFF. In DNA, the CDR3 is TGTGCCAGCAGTGAAAGTCAGGGTAGCTATCCCGGGGAGCTGTTTTTT.

The V and J genes are TRBV18 and TRBJ2-7, with TRBD2 matching 15 bases. Per the germline V gene, CDR1 is KGHSH and CDR2 is LQKENI. The CDR3 is 18 residues long. With 0 bases clipped from V and 1 base from J, the junction kept 4 bases outside the gene matches. Written as DNA, the CDR3 is TGTGCCAGCTCACCACCGGGACTAGCGGGAGGAACGTCCTACGAGCAGTACTTC. It yields the protein CASSPPGLAGGTSYEQYF.

J is TRBJ1-3 and V is TRBV7-2, with unresolved D. From germline, CDR1 is SGHTA and CDR2 FQGNSA. The V gene lost 1 base and the J gene lost 7 bases, with 8 bases spanning the gap. The CDR3 contains 13 residues. The CDR3 is CASSLVIGNTIYF. The CDR3 coding sequence is TGTGCCAGCAGCTTAGTCATCGGGAACACCATATATTTT.

The CDR3 DNA is TGTGCCAGCAGCCACGGACTAAGGGAGCTGTTTTTT. Protein sequence: CASSHGLRELFF. V gene TRBV3-1 (or the pseudogene TRBV3-2) combines with J gene TRBJ2-2; TRBD2 might be the D (6 bases). Germline V lookup: CDR1 LGHDT, CDR2 YNNKEL (reference sequence). The CDR3 is made up of 12 amino acids. Trimming removed 3 bases from V and 9 bases from J, with 8 bases in between.

The rearrangement uses TRBV11-3 and TRBJ1-3; 7 bases match TRBD1. V lost 5 bases to trimming and J lost 0 bases; unmatched junction nucleotides: 4. From germline, CDR1 is SGHNT and CDR2 YENEEA. The CDR3 totals 15 residues. CDR3 residues: CASSHRGSSGNTIYF. In nucleotides, the CDR3 is TGTGCCAGCAGCCACAGGGGTTCCTCTGGAAACACCATATATTTT.